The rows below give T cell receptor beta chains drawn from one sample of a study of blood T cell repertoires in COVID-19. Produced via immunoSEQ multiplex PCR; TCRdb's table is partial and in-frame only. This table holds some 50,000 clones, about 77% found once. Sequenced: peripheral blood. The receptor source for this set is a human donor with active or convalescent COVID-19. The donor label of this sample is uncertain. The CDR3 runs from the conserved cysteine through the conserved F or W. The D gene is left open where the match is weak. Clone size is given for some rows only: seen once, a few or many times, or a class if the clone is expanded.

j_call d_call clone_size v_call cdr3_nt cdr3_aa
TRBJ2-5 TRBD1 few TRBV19 TGTGCCAGTAGGACAACCGGGACAGCACAAGAGACCCAGTACTTC CASRTTGTAQETQYF
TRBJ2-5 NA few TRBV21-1 TGTGCCAGCAGCAAAGGGCACAGGGCCCGACAGACCCAGTACTTC CASSKGHRARQTQYF
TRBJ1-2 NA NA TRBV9 TGTGCCAGCAGCGTAGCTACCAGGGTGGACGGGGGCTACACCTTC CASSVATRVDGGYTF
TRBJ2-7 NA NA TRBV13 TGTGCCAGCAGCCAATCCACCTACTTAGCGCTTTCCTACGAGCAGTACTTC CASSQSTYLALSYEQYF
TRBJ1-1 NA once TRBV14 TGTGCCAGCAGCGTAGGGAGGGGTCTCAAGACTGAAGCTTTCTTT CASSVGRGLKTEAFF
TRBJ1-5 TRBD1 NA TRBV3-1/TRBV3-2 TGTGCCTCACAGGGGGCCCCCTATCAGCCCCAGCATTTT CASQGAPYQPQHF
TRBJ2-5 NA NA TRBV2 TGTGCCGCAGCCGGAGGGAGGGGGCAAGAGACCCAGTACTTC CAAAGGRGQETQYF
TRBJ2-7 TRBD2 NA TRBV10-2 TGCGCCAGCAGCCCCCGTAGTAGCGGGATGCACGAGCAGTACTTC CASSPRSSGMHEQYF
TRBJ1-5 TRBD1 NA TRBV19 TGTGCCAGTAGTATGGGGGCTGACAGGGAAAATCAGCCCCAGCATTTT CASSMGADRENQPQHF
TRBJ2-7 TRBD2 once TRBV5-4 TGTGCCAGCAGCCCTCCTGGGGGAGGGCGGGAGCAGTACTTC CASSPPGGGREQYF
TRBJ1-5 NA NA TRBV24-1 TGTGCCACCAGTGACCGAAATGACCCGAACACTGTCGGGGATCAGCCCCAGCATTTT CATSDRNDPNTVGDQPQHF
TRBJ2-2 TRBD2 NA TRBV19 TGTGCCAGTAGTATAGCCCGACTAGCGGTGATCACCGGGGAGCTGTTTTTT CASSIARLAVITGELFF
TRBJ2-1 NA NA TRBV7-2 TGTGCCAGCAGCTTTTTTAGTTTCAATGAGCAGTTCTTC CASSFFSFNEQFF
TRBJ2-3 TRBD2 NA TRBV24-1 TGTGCCACCAGTGATTCTGGCGGGAGGGCCATGGATACGCAGTATTTT CATSDSGGRAMDTQYF
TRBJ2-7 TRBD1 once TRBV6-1 TGTGCCAGCAGTGCCACCAGGGGGCGCGATTCCGACGAGCAGTACTTC CASSATRGRDSDEQYF
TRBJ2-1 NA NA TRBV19 TGTGCCAGTAGTATAGCGGGAGTCGGTTTGGGCTCCTACAATGAGCAGTTCTTC CASSIAGVGLGSYNEQFF
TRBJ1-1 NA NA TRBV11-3 TGTGCCAGCAGCTCCGGGTTGCCTCTGGGGAACACTGAAGCTTTCTTT CASSSGLPLGNTEAFF
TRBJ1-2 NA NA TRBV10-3 TGTGCCATCCAAAATGGCAGAATGAACTATGGCTACACCTTC CAIQNGRMNYGYTF